The text below deals with one TCR beta chain. This clonotype has ten or more counts. Its antigen specificity is not known. Base qualities are not recorded, but no much larger clone differs from it by a single base. The data were obtained in a study of identical twins (dated by TCRdb to 2015 to 2016). Broadly, across the study: TCR alpha and beta repertoires from monozygotic twins, unrelated adults of various ages and cord blood were deep-sequenced to test whether fetal clonotypes persist. To rule out contamination, the twin experiments were replicated at different times with different library preparation protocols. The paper as a whole reports these results and caveats: Excess twin sharing in beta out-of-frame sequences was weaker because fewer shared sequences lowered the signal-to-noise ratio. Abundant cord blood beta clonotypes had fewer insertions, young adult naive repertoires showed a similar but weaker trend, and memory repertoires showed no such trend. In monozygotic twins, recombination models systematically underestimated out-of-frame TCR alpha sharing, but the models matched the sharing seen between unrelated individuals. Compared with coincidental sharing between unrelated individuals, out-of-frame TCR alpha sequences shared between twins had an excess of sequences with low generation probability. Because the same donors could not be followed over many years, the conclusions relied on cross-sectional statistical analysis. Invariant T cells such as MAIT and iNKT could partly confound zero-insertion analyses, though diverse VJ usage argued against this for most clonotypes.

Per the germline V gene, MDHEN is the CDR1 and SYDVKM is the CDR2. V is shortened by 5 bases, J by 2 bases, and the region joining them spans 13 bases. Counted from cysteine to phenylalanine, this CDR3 has 14 amino acids. Just CDR3 DNA is preserved here, 42 bases in frame from base 1. Only healthy Caucasian donors were included. Three unrelated non-twin adults were also sequenced: a male aged 18 to 30, a male aged 50 to 59 and a female aged 50 to 59. Using Miltenyi CD45RO+ enrichment and human naive T-cell isolation kits, memory (CD45RO+) and naive T cells were isolated from PBMC. Library preparation used 5' RACE. TCRdb lists the instrument as Illumina HiSeq 2000. A universal primer binding site was added through template switching, and the final cDNA carried a unique molecular identifier so that TCR cDNA molecules could be counted accurately. First-strand cDNA for TCR alpha and beta chains was synthesized from specific primers in the conserved constant-segment region. To control for contamination, every cDNA library was double barcoded, receiving both a SMART-Mk sample barcode and Illumina barcodes. TruSeq adapter sequences along with Illumina sample barcodes were introduced in two successive PCR steps. TCR alpha and beta cDNA libraries were sequenced on the Illumina HiSeq platform with custom primers. The published analysis was carried out like this. MiGEC was used to process raw reads and extract unique molecular identifiers, and MiXCR was used to find CDR3 positions. For each individual, recombination models were inferred using an EM algorithm with the repgenHMM and IGoR tools. The tcR package in R was used for shared clonotype analysis, with sharing normalized by the product of cloneset sizes. To study raw recombination free of thymic and clonal selection effects, out-of-frame nonproductive sequences were analyzed. TCRdb reprocessed the public reads (quality trimming at Q25 with fastp, clone calling with MiXCR) and kept in-frame beta chains. Rows with a matching CDR3 protein are joined into one entry that keeps the most common DNA and genes. In this record, the V and J calls reflect TCRdb's handling and not the investigators' own analysis. Across this sample there are some 710,000 distinct CDR3 sequences, with approximately 6.1% seen only once. Roughly 1.8% of the sample is taken by the ten largest.

The chain uses TRBV28 and TRBJ2-7; the D segment could be TRBD2, given 6 matching bases. This receptor was obtained from a man aged 18 to 30 in good health. Sequencing was carried out using naive T cells sorted from blood. Sample cell subset or site, as interpreted from the label and publication: cells isolated with a human naive T-cell isolation kit. The DNA reads TGTGCCAGCAGTCCGGGACTTTATCCCTACGAGCAGTACTTC. It codes for CASSPGLYPYEQYF.